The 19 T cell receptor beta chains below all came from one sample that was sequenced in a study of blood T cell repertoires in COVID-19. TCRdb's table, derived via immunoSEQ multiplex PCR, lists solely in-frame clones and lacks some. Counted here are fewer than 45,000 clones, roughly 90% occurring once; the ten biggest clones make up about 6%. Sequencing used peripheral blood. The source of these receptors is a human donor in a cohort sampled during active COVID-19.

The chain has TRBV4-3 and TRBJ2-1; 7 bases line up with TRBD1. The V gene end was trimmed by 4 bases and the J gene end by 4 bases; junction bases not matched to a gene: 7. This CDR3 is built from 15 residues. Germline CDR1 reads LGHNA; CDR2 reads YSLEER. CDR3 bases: TGCGCCAGCAGCCTAGAATCAGGGGGTTACAATGAGCAGTTCTTC. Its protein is CASSLESGGYNEQFF.

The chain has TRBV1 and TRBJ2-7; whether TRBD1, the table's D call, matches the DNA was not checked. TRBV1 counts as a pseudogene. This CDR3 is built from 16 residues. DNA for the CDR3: TGCACCAGCAGCCAGCTCCGGGACAGGGAGTCCTACGAGCAGTACTTC. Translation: CTSSQLRDRESYEQYF.

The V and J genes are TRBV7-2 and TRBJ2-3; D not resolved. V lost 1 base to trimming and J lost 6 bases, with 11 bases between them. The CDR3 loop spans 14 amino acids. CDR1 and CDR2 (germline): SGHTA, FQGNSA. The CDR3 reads CASSLDHIRDTQYF. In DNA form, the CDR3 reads TGTGCCAGCAGCTTAGATCATATTCGGGATACGCAGTATTTT.

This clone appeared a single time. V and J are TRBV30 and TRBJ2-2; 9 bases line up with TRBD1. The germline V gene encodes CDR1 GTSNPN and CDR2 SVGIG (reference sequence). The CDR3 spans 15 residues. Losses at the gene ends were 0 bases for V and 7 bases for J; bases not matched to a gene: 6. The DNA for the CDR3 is TGTGCCTGGAGTGTCCGGGACAGGGCCGTCGGGGAGCTGTTTTTT. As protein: CAWSVRDRAVGELFF.

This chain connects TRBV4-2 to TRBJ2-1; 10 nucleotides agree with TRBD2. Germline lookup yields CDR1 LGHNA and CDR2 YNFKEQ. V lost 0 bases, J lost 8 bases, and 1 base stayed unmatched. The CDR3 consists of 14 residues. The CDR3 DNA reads TGTGCCAGCAGCCAAGATACTAGCGGGGATGAGCAGTTCTTC. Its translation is CASSQDTSGDEQFF.

The DNA of the CDR3 is TGCGCCAGCAGCTTGGGAGGGAGATCCCCCCTCGAGCAGTACTTC. Translation gives CASSLGGRSPLEQYF. The V call is TRBV5-1, the J call TRBJ2-7, with a weak D call TRBD2 (5 bases). The CDR3 covers 15 residues. Trimming removed 0 bases at V and 6 bases at J, with 16 bases between. The germline V gene encodes CDR1 SGHRS and CDR2 YFSETQ.

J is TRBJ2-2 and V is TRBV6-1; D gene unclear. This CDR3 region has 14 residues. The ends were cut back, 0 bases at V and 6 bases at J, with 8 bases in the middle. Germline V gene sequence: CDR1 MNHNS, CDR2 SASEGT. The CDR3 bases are TGTGCCAGCAGTGAAGCTCCTCTTCCCGGGGAGCTGTTTTTT. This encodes CASSEAPLPGELFF.

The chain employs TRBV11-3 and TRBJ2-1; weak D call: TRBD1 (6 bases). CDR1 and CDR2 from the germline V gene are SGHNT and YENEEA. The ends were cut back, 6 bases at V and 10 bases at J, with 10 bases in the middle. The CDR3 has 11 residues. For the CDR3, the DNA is TGTGCCAGCAGGGGGGCGCGGGAGCAGTTCTTC. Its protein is CASRGAREQFF.

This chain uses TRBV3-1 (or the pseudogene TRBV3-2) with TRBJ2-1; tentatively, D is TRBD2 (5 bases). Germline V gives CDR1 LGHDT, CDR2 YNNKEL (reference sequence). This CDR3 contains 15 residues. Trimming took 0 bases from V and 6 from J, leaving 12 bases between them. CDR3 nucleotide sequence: TGTGCCAGCAGCCAAGAAGCGGTTAGCGTCAATGAGCAGTTCTTC. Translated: CASSQEAVSVNEQFF.

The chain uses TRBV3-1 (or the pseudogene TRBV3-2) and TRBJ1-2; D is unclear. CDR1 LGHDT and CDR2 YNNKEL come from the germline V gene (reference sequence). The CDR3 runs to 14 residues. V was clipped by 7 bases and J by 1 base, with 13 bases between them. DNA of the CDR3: TGTGCCAGCACCCTGGCAGGCTTTAACTATGGCTACACCTTC. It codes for CASTLAGFNYGYTF.

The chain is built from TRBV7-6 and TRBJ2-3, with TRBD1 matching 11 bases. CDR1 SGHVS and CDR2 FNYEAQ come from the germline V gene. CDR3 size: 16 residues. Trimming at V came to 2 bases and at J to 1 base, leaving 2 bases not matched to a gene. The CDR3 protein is CASSLRTGGGTDTQYF. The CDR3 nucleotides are TGTGCCAGCAGCTTAAGGACAGGGGGCGGCACAGATACGCAGTATTTT.

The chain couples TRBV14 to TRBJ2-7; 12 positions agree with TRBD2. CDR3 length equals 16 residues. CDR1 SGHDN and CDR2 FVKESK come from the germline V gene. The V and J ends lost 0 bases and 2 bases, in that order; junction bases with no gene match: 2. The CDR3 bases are TGTGCCAGCAGCCAAGAACTAGCGGGAGGCCCCTACGAGCAGTACTTC. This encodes CASSQELAGGPYEQYF.

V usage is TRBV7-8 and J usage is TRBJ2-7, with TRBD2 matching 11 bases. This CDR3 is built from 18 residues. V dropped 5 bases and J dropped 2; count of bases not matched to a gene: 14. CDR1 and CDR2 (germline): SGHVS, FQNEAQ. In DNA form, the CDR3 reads TGTGCCAGCAGCACCCGGACTAGCGGGCCAACAAAAACCTACGAGCAGTACTTC. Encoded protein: CASSTRTSGPTKTYEQYF. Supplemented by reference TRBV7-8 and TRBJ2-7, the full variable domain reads GAGVSQSPRYKVAKRGQDVALRCDPISGHVSLFWYQQALGQGPEFLTYFQNEAQLDKSGLPSDRFFAERPEGSVSTLKIQRTQQEDSAVYLCASSTRTSGPTKTYEQYFGPGTRLTVT.

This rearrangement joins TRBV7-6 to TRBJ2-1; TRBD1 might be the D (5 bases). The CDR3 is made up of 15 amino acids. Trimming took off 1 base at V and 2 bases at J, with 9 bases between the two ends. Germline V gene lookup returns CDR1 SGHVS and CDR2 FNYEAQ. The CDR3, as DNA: TGTGCCAGCAGCTTAGAGCCAGGGCCCTACAATGAGCAGTTCTTC. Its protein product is CASSLEPGPYNEQFF.

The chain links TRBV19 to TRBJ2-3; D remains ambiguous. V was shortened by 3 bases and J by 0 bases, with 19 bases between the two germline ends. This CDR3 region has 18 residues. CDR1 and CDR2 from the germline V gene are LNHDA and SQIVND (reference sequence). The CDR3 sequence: CASSIGRPTPYSTDTQYF. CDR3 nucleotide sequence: TGTGCCAGTAGTATCGGTCGCCCCACTCCTTATAGCACAGATACGCAGTATTTT.

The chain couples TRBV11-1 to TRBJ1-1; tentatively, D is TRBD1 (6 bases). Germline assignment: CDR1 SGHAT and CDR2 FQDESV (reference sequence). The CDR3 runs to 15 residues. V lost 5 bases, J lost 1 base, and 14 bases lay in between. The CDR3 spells CASSPRSDRNTEAFF. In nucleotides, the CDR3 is TGTGCCAGCAGCCCGCGATCGGACAGGAACACTGAAGCTTTCTTT.

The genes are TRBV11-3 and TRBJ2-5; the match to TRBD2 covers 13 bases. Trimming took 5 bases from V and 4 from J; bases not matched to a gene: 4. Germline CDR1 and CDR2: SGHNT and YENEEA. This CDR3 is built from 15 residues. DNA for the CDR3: TGTGCCAGCAGCGAAAGGACTAGCGGGAGAGAGACCCAGTACTTC. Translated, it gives CASSERTSGRETQYF.

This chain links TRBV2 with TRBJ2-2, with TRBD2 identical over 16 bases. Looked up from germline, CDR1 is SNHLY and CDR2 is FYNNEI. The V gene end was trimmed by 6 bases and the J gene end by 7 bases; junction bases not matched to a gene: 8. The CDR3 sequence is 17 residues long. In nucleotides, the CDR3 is TGTGCCAGCAGCGTGGGACTAGCGGGAGGGCCAGACGGGGAGCTGTTTTTT. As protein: CASSVGLAGGPDGELFF.

The CDR3 protein is CASSLTGGQGYGYTF. CDR3 nucleotides: TGTGCCAGCAGTTTAACAGGGGGCCAGGGCTATGGCTACACCTTC. This chain links TRBV27 with TRBJ1-2; 9 bases map to TRBD1. V gave up 2 bases and J gave up 4 bases; unmatched junction bases: 5. The CDR3 contains 15 residues. Germline V lookup: CDR1 MNHEY, CDR2 SMNVEV (reference sequence).